Below are 8 T cell receptor beta chains sequenced from a single sample in a study of blood T cell repertoires in COVID-19. TCRdb's copy holds only in-frame clones and misses some; the assay was immunoSEQ multiplex PCR. The sample lists under 350,000 clones, around 90% occurring once. Sequencing was done on a sample of peripheral blood. The receptors shown here come from a woman in her thirties with COVID-19, enrolled during active disease.

The rearrangement links TRBV5-1 to TRBJ2-6; the match to TRBD1 covers 8 bases. CDR3 length: 18 amino acids. The ends lost 4 bases at V and 0 bases at J; junction bases unmatched: 9. The germline V gene has CDR1 SGHRS and CDR2 YFSETQ. Here the CDR3 reads CASSQYGTGDSGANVLTF. In DNA form, the CDR3 reads TGCGCCAGCAGCCAGTACGGGACAGGTGACTCTGGGGCCAACGTCCTGACTTTC.

The genes are TRBV7-9 and TRBJ1-3, with D tentatively TRBD1 (6 bases). The V gene lost 4 bases and the J gene lost 4 bases, with 8 bases spanning the gap. This CDR3 is 13 amino acids long. CDR1 is SEHNR, CDR2 FQNEAQ, per germline (reference sequence). CDR3 residues: CASSSGQGNTIYF. CDR3 DNA: TGTGCCAGCAGCTCCGGACAGGGAAACACCATATATTTT. Filled out from reference TRBV7-9 and TRBJ1-3, the complete variable domain reads DTGVSQNPRHKITKRGQNVTFRCDPISEHNRLYWYRQTLGQGPEFLTYFQNEAQLEKSRLLSDRFSAERPKGSFSTLEIQRTEQGDSAMYLCASSSGQGNTIYFGEGSWLTVV.

The chain joins TRBV28 to TRBJ1-5; 7 nucleotides match TRBD1. CDR3 length: 16 amino acids. CDR1 and CDR2 from the germline V gene are MDHEN and SYDVKM. Unmatched junction bases numbered 14, after V lost 8 bases and J lost 4 bases. CDR3 coding DNA: TGTGCCAGCTTTAGGGGGACAGCGACTTGGAATCAGCCCCAGCATTTT. Translating it yields CASFRGTATWNQPQHF.

The chain carries TRBV5-1 and TRBJ1-5, with 9 bases aligning to TRBD1. V was pared by 4 bases and J by 3 bases, with 5 bases of the junction left unmatched. The CDR3 sequence is 15 residues long. The germline gives CDR1 SGHRS, CDR2 YFSETQ. CDR3 DNA: TGCGCCAGCAGCGCGGGACAGGGAGACAATCAGCCCCAGCATTTT. Translation gives CASSAGQGDNQPQHF. Based on the CDR3 plus reference TRBV5-1 and TRBJ1-5, the full variable domain is KAGVTQTPRYLIKTRGQQVTLSCSPISGHRSVSWYQQTPGQGLQFLFEYFSETQRNKGNFPGRFSGRQFSNSRSEMNVSTLELGDSALYLCASSAGQGDNQPQHFGDGTRLSIL.

The rearrangement uses TRBV7-8 and TRBJ1-2; D gene ambiguous. The germline V gene encodes CDR1 SGHVS and CDR2 FQNEAQ. Trimming took off 1 base at V and 0 bases at J, with 6 bases between the two ends. The CDR3 consists of 14 residues. Here the CDR3 DNA reads TGTGCCAGCAGCTTAGTTCGGGCTAACTATGGCTACACCTTC. It encodes CASSLVRANYGYTF.

This clone has a single count. The chain couples TRBV11-2 to TRBJ2-7; D is perhaps TRBD2 (5 bases). CDR1 SGHAT and CDR2 FQNNGV come from the germline V gene. This CDR3 has 14 amino acids. Trimming took 4 bases from V and 3 from J, leaving 13 bases between them. The CDR3 region is CASSSDYGYYEQYF. CDR3 nucleotides: TGTGCCAGCAGCTCCGACTACGGCTACTACGAGCAGTACTTC.

The chain combines TRBV19 with TRBJ2-1, with TRBD2 matching over 9 bases. CDR3 length: 16 residues. Unmatched junction bases numbered 4, after V lost 4 bases and J lost 0 bases. Germline values: CDR1 LNHDA, CDR2 SQIVND (reference sequence). The CDR3 protein is CASSTLAGSSYNEQFF. CDR3 sequence (DNA): TGTGCCAGTAGTACCCTAGCGGGGAGCTCCTACAATGAGCAGTTCTTC.

This chain connects TRBV5-1 to TRBJ1-1, with 8 bases aligning to TRBD1. The CDR3 length is 14 residues. V dropped 4 bases and J dropped 1; count of bases not matched to a gene: 3. Germline V gene data show CDR1 as SGHRS and CDR2 as YFSETQ. The DNA of the CDR3 is TGCGCCAGCAGCATCAGGGGGCCGAACACTGAAGCTTTCTTT. As protein: CASSIRGPNTEAFF.